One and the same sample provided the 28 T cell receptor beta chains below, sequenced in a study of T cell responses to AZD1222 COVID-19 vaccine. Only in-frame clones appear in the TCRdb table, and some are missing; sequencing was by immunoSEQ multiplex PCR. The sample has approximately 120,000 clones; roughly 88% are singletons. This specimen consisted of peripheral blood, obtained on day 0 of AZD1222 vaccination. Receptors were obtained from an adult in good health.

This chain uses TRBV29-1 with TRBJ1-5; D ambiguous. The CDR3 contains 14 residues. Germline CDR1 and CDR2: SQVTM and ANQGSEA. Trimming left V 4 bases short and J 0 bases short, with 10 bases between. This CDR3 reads CSVAGQSSNQPQHF. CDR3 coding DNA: TGCAGCGTTGCAGGTCAAAGTAGCAATCAGCCCCAGCATTTT. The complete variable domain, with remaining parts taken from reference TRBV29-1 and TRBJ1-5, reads SAVISQKPSRDICQRGTSLTIQCQVDSQVTMMFWYRQQPGQSLTLIATANQGSEATYESGFVIDKFPISRPNLTFSTLTVSNMSPEDSSIYLCSVAGQSSNQPQHFGDGTRLSIL.

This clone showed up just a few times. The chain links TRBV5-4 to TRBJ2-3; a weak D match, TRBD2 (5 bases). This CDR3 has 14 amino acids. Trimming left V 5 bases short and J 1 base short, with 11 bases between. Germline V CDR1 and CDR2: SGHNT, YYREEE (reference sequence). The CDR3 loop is CASSLERGTDTQYF. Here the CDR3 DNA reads TGTGCCAGCAGTCTCGAGAGGGGCACAGATACGCAGTATTTT.

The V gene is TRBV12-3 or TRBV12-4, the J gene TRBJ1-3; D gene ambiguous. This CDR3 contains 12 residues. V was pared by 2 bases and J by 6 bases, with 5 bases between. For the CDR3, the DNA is TGTGCCAGCAGTTTAAATCAAAACACCATATATTTT. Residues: CASSLNQNTIYF.

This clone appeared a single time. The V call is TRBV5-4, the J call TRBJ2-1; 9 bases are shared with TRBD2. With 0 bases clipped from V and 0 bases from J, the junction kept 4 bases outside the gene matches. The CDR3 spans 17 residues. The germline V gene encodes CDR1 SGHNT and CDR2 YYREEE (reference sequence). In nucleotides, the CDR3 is TGTGCCAGCAGCTTGGGCGGGGGGGCTAGCTCCTACAATGAGCAGTTCTTC. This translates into CASSLGGGASSYNEQFF.

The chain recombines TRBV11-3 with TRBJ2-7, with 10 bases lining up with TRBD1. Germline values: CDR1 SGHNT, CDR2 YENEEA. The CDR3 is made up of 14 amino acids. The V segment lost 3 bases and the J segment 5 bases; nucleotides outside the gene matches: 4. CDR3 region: CASSFSGQGDEQYF. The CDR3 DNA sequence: TGTGCCAGCAGCTTCTCCGGACAGGGGGACGAGCAGTACTTC.

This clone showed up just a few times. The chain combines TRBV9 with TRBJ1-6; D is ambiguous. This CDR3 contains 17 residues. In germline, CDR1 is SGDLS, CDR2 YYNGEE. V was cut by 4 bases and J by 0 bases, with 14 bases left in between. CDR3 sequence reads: CASSPRSGSSYNSPLHF. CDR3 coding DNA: TGTGCCAGCAGCCCTCGGTCGGGGAGCTCCTATAATTCACCCCTCCACTTT.

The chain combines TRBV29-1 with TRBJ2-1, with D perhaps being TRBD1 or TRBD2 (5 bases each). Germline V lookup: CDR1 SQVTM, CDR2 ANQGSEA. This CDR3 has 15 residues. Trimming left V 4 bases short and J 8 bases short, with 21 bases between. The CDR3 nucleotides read TGCAGCGTTGGGGGGTCTCTGGCCACCATGGATGAGCAGTTCTTC. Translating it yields CSVGGSLATMDEQFF.

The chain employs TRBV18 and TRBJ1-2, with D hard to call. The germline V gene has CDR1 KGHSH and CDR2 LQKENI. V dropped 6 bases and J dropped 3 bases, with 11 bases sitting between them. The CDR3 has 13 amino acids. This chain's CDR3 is CASSEQPDYGYTF. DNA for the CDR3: TGTGCCAGCTCGGAGCAGCCGGACTATGGCTACACCTTC.

CDR3 region: CASSQDFSSGGVNTGELFF. The CDR3 nucleotides read TGCGCCAGCAGCCAAGATTTTTCTAGCGGGGGGGTGAACACCGGGGAGCTGTTTTTT. The rearrangement joins TRBV4-3 to TRBJ2-2; TRBD2 agrees at 12 bases. J was trimmed by 1 base and V by 0 bases; bases with no gene match: 6. This CDR3 contains 19 residues. In germline, CDR1 is LGHNA, CDR2 YSLEER.

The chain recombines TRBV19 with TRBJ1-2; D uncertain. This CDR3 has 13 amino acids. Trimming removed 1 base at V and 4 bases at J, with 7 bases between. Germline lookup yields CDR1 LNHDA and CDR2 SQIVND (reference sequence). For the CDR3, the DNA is TGTGCCAGTAGTATAGGGCGGGCCTATGGCTACACCTTC. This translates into CASSIGRAYGYTF.

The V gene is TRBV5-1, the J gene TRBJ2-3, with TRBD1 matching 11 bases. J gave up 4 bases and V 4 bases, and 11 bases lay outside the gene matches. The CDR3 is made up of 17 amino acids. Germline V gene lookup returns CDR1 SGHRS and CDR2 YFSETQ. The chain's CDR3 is CASSLQPGQGGSDTQYF. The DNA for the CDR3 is TGCGCCAGCAGCCTCCAACCGGGACAGGGGGGTTCAGATACGCAGTATTTT.

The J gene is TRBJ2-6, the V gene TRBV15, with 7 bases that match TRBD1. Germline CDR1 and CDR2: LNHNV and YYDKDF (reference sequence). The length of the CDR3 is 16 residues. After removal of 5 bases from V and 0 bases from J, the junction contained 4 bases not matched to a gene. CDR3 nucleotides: TGTGCCACCAGCTTAACAGGGGACTCTGGGGCCAACGTCCTGACTTTC. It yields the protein CATSLTGDSGANVLTF.

The CDR3 nucleotides are TGTGCCAGCAACGGGCCGTTCACAGATACGCAGTATTTT. It specifies CASNGPFTDTQYF. The chain has TRBV2 and TRBJ2-3, with D uncertain. V shed 7 bases and J shed 2 bases, with 10 bases lying between them. CDR1 is SNHLY and CDR2 is FYNNEI in the germline V gene. The CDR3 sequence is 13 residues long.

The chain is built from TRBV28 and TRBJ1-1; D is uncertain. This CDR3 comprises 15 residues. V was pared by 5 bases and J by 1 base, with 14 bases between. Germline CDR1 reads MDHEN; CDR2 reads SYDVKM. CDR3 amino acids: CASSPIRYTNTEAFF. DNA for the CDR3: TGTGCCAGCAGTCCCATCCGGTACACGAACACTGAAGCTTTCTTT.

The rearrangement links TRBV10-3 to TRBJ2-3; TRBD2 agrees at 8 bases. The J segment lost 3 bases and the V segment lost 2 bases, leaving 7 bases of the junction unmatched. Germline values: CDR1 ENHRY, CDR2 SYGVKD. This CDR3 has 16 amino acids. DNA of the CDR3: TGTGCCATCAGTGAGGGGACTAGAGGCAGTACAGATACGCAGTATTTT. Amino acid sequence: CAISEGTRGSTDTQYF.

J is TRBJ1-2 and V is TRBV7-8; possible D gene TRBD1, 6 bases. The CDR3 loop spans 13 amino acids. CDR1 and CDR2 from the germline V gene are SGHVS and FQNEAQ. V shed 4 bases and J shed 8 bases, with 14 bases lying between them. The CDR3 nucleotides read TGTGCCAGCAGCTCGGGGTTAGACAGGGGCTACACCTTC. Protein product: CASSSGLDRGYTF.

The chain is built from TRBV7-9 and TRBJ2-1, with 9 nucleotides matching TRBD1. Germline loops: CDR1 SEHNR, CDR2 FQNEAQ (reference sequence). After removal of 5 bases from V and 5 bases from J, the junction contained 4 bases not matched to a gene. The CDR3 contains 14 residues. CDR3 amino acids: CASSLDRGNNEQFF. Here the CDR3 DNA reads TGTGCCAGCAGCCTGGACAGGGGAAACAATGAGCAGTTCTTC.

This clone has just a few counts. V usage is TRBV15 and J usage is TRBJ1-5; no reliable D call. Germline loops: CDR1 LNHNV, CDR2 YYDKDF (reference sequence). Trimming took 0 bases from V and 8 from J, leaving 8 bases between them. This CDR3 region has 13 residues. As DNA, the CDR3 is TGTGCCACCAGCAGAGATGCAACGGAGCCCCAGCATTTT. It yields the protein CATSRDATEPQHF.

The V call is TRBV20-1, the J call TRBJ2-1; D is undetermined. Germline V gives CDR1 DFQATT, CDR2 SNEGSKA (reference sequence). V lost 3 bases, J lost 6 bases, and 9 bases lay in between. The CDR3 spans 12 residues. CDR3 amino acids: CSASLIANEQFF. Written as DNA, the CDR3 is TGCAGTGCTAGTTTGATAGCCAATGAGCAGTTCTTC.

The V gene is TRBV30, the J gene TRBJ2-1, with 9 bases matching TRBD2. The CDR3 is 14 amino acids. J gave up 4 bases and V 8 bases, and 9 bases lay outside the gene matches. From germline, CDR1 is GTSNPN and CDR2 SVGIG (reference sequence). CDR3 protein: CAVLAGGIYNEQFF. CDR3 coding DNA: TGTGCCGTGCTGGCGGGAGGGATTTACAATGAGCAGTTCTTC.

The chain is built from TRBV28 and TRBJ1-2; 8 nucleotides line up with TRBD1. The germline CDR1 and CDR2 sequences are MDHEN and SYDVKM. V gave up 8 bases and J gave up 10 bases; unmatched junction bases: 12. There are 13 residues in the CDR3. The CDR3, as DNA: TGTGCCAGCCTTTCTGGACAGGGTCCCCCCTACACCTTC. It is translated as CASLSGQGPPYTF.

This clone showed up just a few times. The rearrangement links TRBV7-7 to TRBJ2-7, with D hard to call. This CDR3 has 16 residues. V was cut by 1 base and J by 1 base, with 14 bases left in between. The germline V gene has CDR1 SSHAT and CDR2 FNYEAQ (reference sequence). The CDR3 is CASSLGVGADSYEQYF. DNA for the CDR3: TGTGCCAGCAGCTTAGGGGTGGGTGCAGATTCCTACGAGCAGTACTTC.

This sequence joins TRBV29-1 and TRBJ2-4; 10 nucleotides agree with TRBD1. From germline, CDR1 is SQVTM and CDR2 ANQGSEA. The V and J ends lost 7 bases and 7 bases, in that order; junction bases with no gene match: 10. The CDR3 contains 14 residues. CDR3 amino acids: CSGGTGDGANIQYF. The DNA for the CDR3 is TGCAGCGGCGGGACAGGGGACGGAGCGAACATTCAGTACTTC.

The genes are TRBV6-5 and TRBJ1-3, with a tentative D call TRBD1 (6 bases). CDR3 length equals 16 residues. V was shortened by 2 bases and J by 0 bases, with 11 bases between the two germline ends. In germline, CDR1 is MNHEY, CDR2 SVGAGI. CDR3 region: CASSYGQILSGNTIYF. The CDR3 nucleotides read TGTGCCAGCAGTTACGGACAGATACTCTCTGGAAACACCATATATTTT.

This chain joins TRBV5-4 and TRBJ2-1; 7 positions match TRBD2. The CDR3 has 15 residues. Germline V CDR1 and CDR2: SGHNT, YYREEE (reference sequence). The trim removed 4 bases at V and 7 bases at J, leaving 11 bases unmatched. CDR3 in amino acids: CASSRGGQGENEQFF. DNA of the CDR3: TGTGCCAGCAGCCGGGGAGGGCAGGGCGAAAATGAGCAGTTCTTC.

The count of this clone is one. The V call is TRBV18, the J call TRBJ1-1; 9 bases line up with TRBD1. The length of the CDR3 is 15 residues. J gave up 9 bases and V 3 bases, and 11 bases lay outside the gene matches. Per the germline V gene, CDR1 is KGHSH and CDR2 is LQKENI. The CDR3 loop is CASSPGQDRGIQAFF. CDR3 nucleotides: TGTGCCAGCTCACCCGGACAGGACAGGGGCATTCAAGCTTTCTTT.

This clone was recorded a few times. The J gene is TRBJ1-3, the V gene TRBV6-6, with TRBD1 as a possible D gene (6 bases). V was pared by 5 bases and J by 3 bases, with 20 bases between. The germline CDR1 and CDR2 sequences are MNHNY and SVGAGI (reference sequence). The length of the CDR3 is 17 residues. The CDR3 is CASSRGGGTSRGNTIYF. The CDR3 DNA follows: TGTGCCAGCAGTCGAGGCGGCGGGACAAGTCGTGGAAACACCATATATTTT.

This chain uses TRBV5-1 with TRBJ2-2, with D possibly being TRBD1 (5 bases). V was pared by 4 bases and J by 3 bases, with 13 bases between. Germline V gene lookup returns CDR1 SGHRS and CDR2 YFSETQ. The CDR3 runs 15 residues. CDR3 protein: CASSEGVTYTGELFF. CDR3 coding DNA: TGCGCCAGCAGCGAAGGGGTTACTTACACCGGGGAGCTGTTTTTT.